Here is one T cell receptor (beta chain) with its context. This entry is derived from a study of blood T cell repertoires in COVID-19. For the study at large: COVID-19 samples from acute and convalescent phases originated in the United States, Italy and Spain.

Clones were sequenced by immunoSEQ multiplex PCR, and TCRdb holds only the in-frame ones, with some missing. The sample has around 150,000 clones, approximately 80% seen once; the top ten hold 20% to 25%. The germline V gene has CDR1 MNHEY and CDR2 SMNVEV (reference sequence). V lost 2 bases and J lost 5, with 6 bases in between. This CDR3 spans 13 amino acids. This sequence joins TRBV27 and TRBJ2-2; unclear D gene. The clonotype originates from a woman at least 80 years old with acute or convalescent COVID-19. Material: peripheral blood. CDR3 coding DNA: TGTGCCAGCAGTTTAAAGCTAACCGGGGAGCTGTTTTTT. Translating gives CASSLKLTGELFF.